The present T cell receptor (beta chain) was sequenced within a study of response to subunit inactivated influenza vaccine. General study findings and limits: After each seasonal influenza vaccination, few new T cells are recruited, the authors suggested.

This clonotype was observed at least ten times. Its antigen is unidentified. MiXCR was run by TCRdb on the RT-PCR reads, yielding one entry per CDR3 protein. This table holds about 650,000 distinct CDR3 sequences, about 14% found once. CDR3 length: 15 residues. The V gene lost 6 bases and the J gene lost 5 bases, with 23 bases spanning the gap. Per germline, CDR1 DFQATT and CDR2 SNEGSKA (reference sequence). The chain couples TRBV20-1 to TRBJ2-7; TRBD1 might be the D (6 bases). The TCR originated in a man aged 50 to 59 who received an inactivated influenza vaccine. The sequences come from PBMCs from blood, collected 14 to 15 days before vaccination. DNA of the CDR3: TGCAGTGCCCCCACCGCCGGGACAAACGCCCACGAGCAGTACTTC. It encodes CSAPTAGTNAHEQYF.